This section outlines one T cell receptor beta chain sequence together with its context. Its antigen remains unidentified. The germline gives CDR1 SGHRS, CDR2 YFSETQ. The CDR3 totals 15 residues. V gave up 1 base and J gave up 5 bases, with 12 bases separating them. One entry per CDR3 protein, called by TCRdb with MiXCR from the 5' RACE reads. The data show hundreds of thousands of distinct CDR3 sequences, approximately 22% seen once. This specimen comes from a study of T-cell memory formation after mild COVID-19. Study-wide results and limits: Pre-infection memory harbored some responding clones, suggesting cross-reactive memory joined.

The receptor was isolated from a man between 18 and 29 years old who had mild COVID-19 (a few samples of this study predate the infection). Cell type and time point are not known. The chain combines TRBV5-1 with TRBJ2-2; tentative D call: TRBD2 (6 bases). Material for sequencing was PBMCs or a T cell subset sorted from them (not recorded which). CDR3 protein: CASSLRQEGTGELFF. In DNA form, the CDR3 reads TGCGCCAGCAGCTTGAGGCAGGAGGGGACCGGGGAGCTGTTTTTT.